The clone carrying this TCR beta chain was picked up a small number of times. This entry belongs to a study of blood T cell repertoires in COVID-19. Study overall: Both acute and convalescent COVID-19 samples were obtained from the United States, Italy and Spain. PBMCs, B-cell-depleted T cells, or T cells were the source of the cDNA or gDNA that made up the material.

With 10 bases removed from V and 1 base from J, the gap between germline ends came to 16 bases. Germline CDR1 is MDHEN and CDR2 is SYDVKM. The CDR3 extends over 14 amino acids. Under the authors' procedure: By means of reference gene primer amplification, nucleated cell counts were estimated. Repertoires were generated with immunoSEQ multiplex PCR, while TCRdb's copy carries only in-frame clones and drops some. V, J and clone size are those of that table, while D and trimming were read from the DNA. This sample yields some 200,000 clones, of which about four fifths are seen a single time; 6% to 7% belongs to the top ten.

Sequencing used peripheral blood. The receptor's source is a middle-aged woman with acute or convalescent COVID-19. The chain is built from TRBV28 and TRBJ1-1; D unclear. This CDR3 reads CAIGIPPSNTEAFF. Here the CDR3 DNA reads TGTGCCATCGGGATCCCACCTTCGAACACTGAAGCTTTCTTT.